Following are 17 T cell receptor beta chains from one sample sequenced in a study of cytomegalovirus exposure and HLA in healthy donors. In the PCR, 60 Vbeta and 13 Jbeta primers were used. Method: immunoSEQ multiplex PCR; TCRdb's copy keeps in-frame clones and lacks some. The repertoire has some 140,000 clones, roughly 77% of them found once; the top ten carry approximately 8%. The sample comprised PBMCs. The receptor set was obtained from a man aged 25 to 40 in good health and CMV-seropositive.

The chain combines TRBV28 with TRBJ2-1; 10 nucleotides line up with TRBD2. The CDR3 runs to 14 residues. Germline values: CDR1 MDHEN, CDR2 SYDVKM. V lost 3 bases, J lost 8 bases, and 4 bases stayed unmatched. DNA for the CDR3: TGTGCCAGCAGTTTTGAGCGGGGGGGGGATGAGCAGTTCTTC. It translates to CASSFERGGDEQFF. The whole variable domain, remainder taken from reference TRBV28 and TRBJ2-1, is DVKVTQSSRYLVKRTGEKVFLECVQDMDHENMFWYRQDPGLGLRLIYFSYDVKMKEKGDIPEGYSVSREKKERFSLILESASTNQTSMYLCASSFERGGDEQFFGPGTRLTVL.

This clone was found once. This sequence joins TRBV28 and TRBJ1-2, with 7 bases aligning to TRBD1. Germline CDR1 reads MDHEN; CDR2 reads SYDVKM. The V segment lost 6 bases and the J segment 5 bases; nucleotides outside the gene matches: 12. The CDR3 spans 15 residues. The CDR3 DNA is TGTGCCAGCAGCATCTCCGGGACAGCAATTTATGGCTACACCTTC. The encoded protein is CASSISGTAIYGYTF.

This clone was picked up a small number of times. The chain carries TRBV18 and TRBJ1-2, with 7 bases matching TRBD1. Germline V lookup: CDR1 KGHSH, CDR2 LQKENI. The ends lost 5 bases at V and 3 bases at J; junction bases unmatched: 3. The CDR3 consists of 13 residues. The CDR3 sequence is CASSRQGDYGYTF. CDR3 in DNA: TGTGCCAGCTCAAGACAGGGAGACTATGGCTACACCTTC.

This chain links TRBV2 with TRBJ2-7, with D uncertain. Deletions cut 4 bases from V and 6 bases from J, with 4 bases between. Germline CDR1 SNHLY, CDR2 FYNNEI. The CDR3 runs to 10 residues. The CDR3 loop is CASSGGEQYF. DNA for the CDR3: TGTGCCAGCAGTGGAGGCGAGCAGTACTTC.

The chain recombines TRBV4-3 with TRBJ1-1; D is perhaps TRBD1 (5 bases). V gave up 0 bases and J gave up 4 bases, with 12 bases separating them. Germline V lookup: CDR1 LGHNA, CDR2 YSLEER. This CDR3 has 15 amino acids. The CDR3 DNA follows: TGCGCCAGCAGCCAAGATGAAGGGGTGGGCACTGAAGCTTTCTTT. This translates into CASSQDEGVGTEAFF.

This rearrangement joins TRBV5-6 to TRBJ1-2; 8 positions match TRBD1. Germline CDR1 reads SGHDT; CDR2 reads YYEEEE. The CDR3 has 14 residues. The junction had 2 bases not matched to a gene; V was cut back by 1 base and J by 3 bases. The CDR3 reads CASSLRTGYYGYTF. DNA of the CDR3: TGTGCCAGCAGCTTGAGGACAGGGTACTATGGCTACACCTTC.

The chain is built from TRBV6-5 and TRBJ1-2; 10 positions agree with TRBD1. CDR3 length: 16 amino acids. Germline V gene data show CDR1 as MNHEY and CDR2 as SVGAGI. V was clipped by 2 bases and J by 1 base; unmatched bases: 4. CDR3 sequence: CASSYGDRGGNYGYTF. The CDR3 coding sequence is TGTGCCAGCAGTTACGGGGACAGGGGCGGTAACTATGGCTACACCTTC.

The chain links TRBV30 to TRBJ2-5; the match to TRBD1 covers 8 bases. The CDR3 runs to 15 residues. Germline CDR1 is GTSNPN and CDR2 is SVGIG (reference sequence). V was pared by 5 bases and J by 5 bases, with 13 bases of the junction left unmatched. The CDR3: CAWGLQQGARETQYF. The CDR3 DNA reads TGTGCCTGGGGTCTCCAGCAGGGGGCGCGTGAGACCCAGTACTTC.

The CDR3 nucleotides are TGTGCCAGCAGCACGCAAATTAGCGGGAGGGCCTACGAGCAGTACTTC. Encoded protein: CASSTQISGRAYEQYF. V gene TRBV5-6 combines with J gene TRBJ2-7, with TRBD2 identical over 11 bases. The trim removed 4 bases at V and 2 bases at J, leaving 8 bases unmatched. CDR3 length: 16 residues. Germline CDR1 reads SGHDT; CDR2 reads YYEEEE.

This clone was seen once. The chain couples TRBV20-1 to TRBJ2-5; D remains ambiguous. Trimming left V 6 bases short and J 5 bases short, with 7 bases between. In germline, CDR1 is DFQATT, CDR2 SNEGSKA (reference sequence). The CDR3 is 10 amino acids. The CDR3 protein is CSAAFETQYF. In DNA form, the CDR3 reads TGCAGTGCCGCGTTCGAGACCCAGTACTTC.

In regard to this clone: An end of the junction does not agree with germline; a read error may underlie this. V is TRBV27 and J is TRBJ2-2, with 7 bases identical to TRBD2. Germline CDR1 reads MNHEY; CDR2 reads SMNVEV (reference sequence). The CDR3 contains 16 residues. The CDR3 DNA sequence: TGTGCCAGCAGTCTATCCGGGACTACCTTAAGGGGGGAGCTGTTTTTT. It codes for CASSLSGTTLRGELFF.

The V call is TRBV6-5, the J call TRBJ2-5; tentatively, D is TRBD1 (5 bases). The CDR3 covers 12 residues. Trimming shortened V by 2 bases and J by 4 bases, and 5 bases separated the two germline ends. Germline V gene sequence: CDR1 MNHEY, CDR2 SVGAGI. Here the CDR3 reads CASSYRGETQYF. The CDR3 DNA sequence: TGTGCCAGCAGTTACAGGGGAGAGACCCAGTACTTC.

The CDR3 protein is CASSKTSPVVDEQFF. The CDR3 DNA sequence: TGTGCCAGCAGTAAGACTAGCCCGGTGGTAGATGAGCAGTTCTTC. The rearrangement links TRBV25-1 to TRBJ2-1; 7 nucleotides match TRBD2. The germline gives CDR1 MGHDK, CDR2 SYGVNS. The J segment lost 8 bases and the V segment lost 5 bases, leaving 12 bases of the junction unmatched. This CDR3 comprises 15 residues.

The chain carries TRBV7-3 and TRBJ1-1; D gene unclear. V gave up 4 bases and J gave up 7 bases, with 22 bases separating them. The germline V gene has CDR1 SGHTA and CDR2 FQGTGA. This CDR3 contains 16 residues. DNA for the CDR3: TGTGCCAGCAGCTCTACCAACCCTCAGTTGGGGAGTGAAGCTTTCTTT. Amino acids: CASSSTNPQLGSEAFF.

The rearrangement joins TRBV29-1 to TRBJ2-1, with unresolved D. V was clipped by 3 bases and J by 10 bases, with 10 bases between them. The CDR3 sequence is 11 residues long. CDR1 is SQVTM, CDR2 ANQGSEA, per germline. The CDR3 sequence: CSVDANREQFF. For the CDR3, the DNA is TGCAGCGTTGACGCTAACCGCGAGCAGTTCTTC.

The gene calls are TRBV7-9 and TRBJ1-3; 7 bases fit TRBD1. J gave up 0 bases and V 2 bases, and 4 bases lay outside the gene matches. CDR3 length: 16 amino acids. The germline V gene encodes CDR1 SEHNR and CDR2 FQNEAQ (reference sequence). In nucleotides, the CDR3 is TGTGCCAGCAGCTTATTACAGGGGTCCTCTGGAAACACCATATATTTT. It codes for CASSLLQGSSGNTIYF.

In regard to this clone: A junction boundary mismatches the germline segment, possibly from a read error. Distinct nucleotide sequences in the sample also encode this CDR3. The V and J genes are TRBV28 and TRBJ2-5; D unresolved. The germline CDR1 and CDR2 sequences are MDHEN and SYDVKM. This CDR3 comprises 12 residues. The CDR3 DNA reads TGCGCCAGCAGTTTTCAACAAGAGACCCAGTACTTC. Protein sequence: CASSFQQETQYF.